The TCR beta chain under discussion was sequenced for a study of T cell changes during pregnancy in multiple sclerosis. Trimming took 6 bases from V and 7 from J; bases not matched to a gene: 8. CDR3 length: 14 residues. CDR1 and CDR2 (germline): MNHEY, SMNVEV (reference sequence). TCRdb's table, derived via immunoSEQ multiplex PCR, lists solely in-frame clones and lacks some. Among about 59,000 clones listed, about 94% were seen once. This chain joins TRBV27 and TRBJ1-2, with 10 nucleotides matching TRBD1. The sequenced sample was CD8+ T cells from peripheral blood mononuclear cells, obtained after pregnancy. The TCR originated in a female donor with multiple sclerosis, enrolled in a pregnancy study. The chain's CDR3 is CASSGDRGFGGYTF. The CDR3 bases are TGTGCCAGCAGCGGGGACAGGGGTTTTGGTGGCTACACCTTC.